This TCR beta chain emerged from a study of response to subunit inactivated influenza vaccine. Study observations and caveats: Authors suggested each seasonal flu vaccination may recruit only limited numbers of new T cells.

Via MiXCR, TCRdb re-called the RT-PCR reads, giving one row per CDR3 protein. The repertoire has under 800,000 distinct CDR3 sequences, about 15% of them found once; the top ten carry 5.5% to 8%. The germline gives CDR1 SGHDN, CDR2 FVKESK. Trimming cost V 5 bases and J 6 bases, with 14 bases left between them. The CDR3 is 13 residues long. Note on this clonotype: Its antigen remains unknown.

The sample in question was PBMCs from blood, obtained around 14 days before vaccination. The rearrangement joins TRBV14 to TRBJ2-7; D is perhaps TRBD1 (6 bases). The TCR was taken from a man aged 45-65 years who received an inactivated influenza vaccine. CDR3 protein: CASSASSRGEQYF. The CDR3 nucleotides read TGTGCCAGCAGCGCAAGCTCCAGGGGCGAGCAGTACTTC.